Presented here are 26 T cell receptor beta chains from one specimen sequenced in a study of cytomegalovirus exposure and HLA in healthy donors. The study ran its PCR with 60 Vbeta and 13 Jbeta primers. Using immunoSEQ multiplex PCR, the repertoire was profiled, and TCRdb retains in-frame clones only, with some absent. The specimen's table records tens of thousands of clones. Material: PBMCs. The receptors were sampled from a man between 18 and 35 years old in good health and CMV-seropositive.

The chain employs TRBV5-4 and TRBJ2-5; D remains ambiguous. The ends were cut back, 4 bases at V and 5 bases at J, with 18 bases in the middle. The CDR3 loop spans 15 amino acids. Germline V lookup: CDR1 SGHNT, CDR2 YYREEE (reference sequence). The CDR3 DNA is TGTGCCAGCAGCCACGTTGTTGAGCGTCTGGAGACCCAGTACTTC. It codes for CASSHVVERLETQYF. Full variable domain (rest looked up from reference TRBV5-4 and TRBJ2-5): ETGVTQSPTHLIKTRGQQVTLRCSSQSGHNTVSWYQQALGQGPQFIFQYYREEENGRGNFPPRFSGLQFPNYSSELNVNALELDDSALYLCASSHVVERLETQYFGPGTRLLVL.

This CDR3 reads CASSPPGGNEQYF. CDR3 sequence (DNA): TGTGCCAGCAGCCCTCCCGGCGGGAACGAGCAGTACTTC. The chain has TRBV5-4 and TRBJ2-7; perhaps TRBD2 as D (6 bases). Trimming left V 4 bases short and J 5 bases short, with 13 bases between. Germline V gives CDR1 SGHNT, CDR2 YYREEE (reference sequence). CDR3 length: 13 residues.

The V and J genes are TRBV9 and TRBJ2-3, with TRBD1 matching over 10 bases. The germline gives CDR1 SGDLS, CDR2 YYNGEE. Trimming cost V 3 bases and J 6 bases; bases outside gene matches: 7. This CDR3 spans 15 amino acids. The CDR3 reads CASSAQPGQGDTQYF. The CDR3 DNA reads as TGTGCCAGCAGCGCCCAACCGGGACAGGGGGATACGCAGTATTTT.

The CDR3 region has the DNA TGTGCCATCGGGAGGGGGAACGCGGGCTATGGCTACACCTTC. Encoded protein: CAIGRGNAGYGYTF. The chain links TRBV10-3 to TRBJ1-2, with D perhaps TRBD1 (6 bases). The V end lost 8 bases, the J end lost 4 bases, and 17 bases lay between the germline ends. The CDR3 loop spans 14 amino acids. Germline values: CDR1 ENHRY, CDR2 SYGVKD.

The V gene is TRBV5-5, the J gene TRBJ2-5, with TRBD1 matching over 10 bases. Germline-derived CDR1 and CDR2 are SGHKS and YYEKEE (reference sequence). V lost 4 bases to trimming and J lost 5 bases; unmatched junction nucleotides: 5. The CDR3 runs to 14 residues. The CDR3 here is CASSTQDRGETQYF. CDR3 DNA sequence: TGTGCCAGCAGCACCCAGGACAGGGGGGAGACCCAGTACTTC.

CDR3 DNA sequence: TGTGCCAGCAGTCGGGGAAGAGGACAGGGGAGCAATCAGCCCCAGCATTTT. The encoded protein is CASSRGRGQGSNQPQHF. The chain is built from TRBV28 and TRBJ1-5, with 9 positions matching TRBD1. J gave up 1 base and V 5 bases, and 9 bases lay outside the gene matches. The germline CDR1 and CDR2 sequences are MDHEN and SYDVKM. This CDR3 is 17 amino acids long. Full variable domain (outside the CDR3, taken from reference TRBV28 and TRBJ1-5): DVKVTQSSRYLVKRTGEKVFLECVQDMDHENMFWYRQDPGLGLRLIYFSYDVKMKEKGDIPEGYSVSREKKERFSLILESASTNQTSMYLCASSRGRGQGSNQPQHFGDGTRLSIL.

The CDR3 reads CASSPLGWGVRLGEQYF. In DNA form, the CDR3 reads TGTGCCAGCAGCCCCCTAGGGTGGGGGGTTCGGTTGGGCGAGCAGTACTTC. V usage is TRBV4-2 and J usage is TRBJ2-7; TRBD2 is a possible D gene (6 bases). V lost 4 bases, J lost 6 bases, and 25 bases lay in between. This CDR3 spans 17 amino acids. Germline lookup yields CDR1 LGHNA and CDR2 YNFKEQ.

V gene TRBV2 combines with J gene TRBJ2-7; the D gene is possibly TRBD2 (5 bases). The V and J ends lost 3 bases and 7 bases respectively, with 13 bases between them. Germline V gives CDR1 SNHLY, CDR2 FYNNEI. The CDR3 loop spans 13 amino acids. CDR3 sequence reads: CASSDITRDEQYF. The DNA of the CDR3 is TGTGCCAGCAGTGACATAACACGGGATGAGCAGTACTTC.

The chain recombines TRBV5-1 with TRBJ2-5; the match to TRBD2 covers 8 bases. After removal of 0 bases from V and 0 bases from J, the junction contained 4 bases not matched to a gene. The CDR3 is 16 residues long. From germline, CDR1 is SGHRS and CDR2 YFSETQ. CDR3 residues: CASSLASGGYQETQYF. CDR3 DNA: TGCGCCAGCAGCTTGGCATCGGGAGGGTACCAAGAGACCCAGTACTTC.

V gene TRBV5-6 combines with J gene TRBJ1-3; 7 bases are a match to TRBD1. Germline values: CDR1 SGHDT, CDR2 YYEEEE. The CDR3 sequence is 14 residues long. Losses at the gene ends were 4 bases for V and 4 bases for J; bases not matched to a gene: 5. Here the CDR3 reads CASSATGSGNTIYF. CDR3 sequence (DNA): TGTGCCAGCAGCGCGACAGGGTCAGGAAACACCATATATTTT.

The V call is TRBV10-3, the J call TRBJ2-2, with TRBD2 matching 12 bases. With 4 bases clipped from V and 1 base from J, the junction kept 1 base outside the gene matches. CDR1 and CDR2 from the germline V gene are ENHRY and SYGVKD. The CDR3 runs 16 residues. The CDR3 DNA sequence: TGTGCCATCAGTGCACTAGCGGGGGGGAACACCGGGGAGCTGTTTTTT. Its translation: CAISALAGGNTGELFF.

V gene TRBV15 combines with J gene TRBJ1-1, with D tentatively TRBD1 (5 bases). CDR1 is LNHNV, CDR2 YYDKDF, per germline (reference sequence). The length of the CDR3 is 14 residues. V was cut by 4 bases and J by 6 bases, with 15 bases left in between. The CDR3 spells CATSTPREGPEAFF. In nucleotides, the CDR3 is TGTGCCACCAGCACACCCAGGGAGGGGCCTGAAGCTTTCTTT.

V and J are TRBV5-1 and TRBJ2-2, with 8 nucleotides matching TRBD1. This CDR3 comprises 17 residues. Trimming removed 1 base from V and 4 bases from J; junction bases left unmatched: 9. Germline CDR1 is SGHRS and CDR2 is YFSETQ. The CDR3 nucleotides read TGCGCCAGCAGCTTGACTCCGTCGACAGGGGTCACCGGGGAGCTGTTTTTT. Translated: CASSLTPSTGVTGELFF.

This sequence joins TRBV11-2 and TRBJ2-7; a weak D match, TRBD1 (5 bases). V lost 1 base to trimming and J lost 2 bases, with 9 bases between them. The CDR3 loop spans 14 amino acids. CDR1 and CDR2 from the germline V gene are SGHAT and FQNNGV. This CDR3 reads CASSLGTPTYEQYF. CDR3 sequence (DNA): TGTGCCAGCAGCTTAGGGACACCCACCTACGAGCAGTACTTC.

The rearrangement uses TRBV6-1 and TRBJ1-2; D is unresolved. This CDR3 has 13 amino acids. Between the trimmed V and J ends, which lost 8 bases and 8 bases, there was a span of 18 bases. Germline CDR1 reads MNHNS; CDR2 reads SASEGT. DNA for the CDR3: TGTGCCAGCGTGACCGGAGATCCTGGGGGCTACACCTTC. It is translated as CASVTGDPGGYTF.

This chain joins TRBV28 and TRBJ1-5; no clear D gene. Germline V gene lookup returns CDR1 MDHEN and CDR2 SYDVKM. The CDR3 spans 14 residues. V lost 3 bases and J 1 base, leaving 7 bases between the germline ends. CDR3 residues: CASSFLRSNQPQHF. The CDR3 bases are TGTGCCAGCAGTTTTCTACGGAGCAATCAGCCCCAGCATTTT.

The CDR3 nucleotides are TGTGCCAGCAGCCGCGGGGGGGCCCCCTCCTACGAGCAGTACTTC. Its translation: CASSRGGAPSYEQYF. The chain uses TRBV13 and TRBJ2-7; 9 bases are shared with TRBD2. Germline-derived CDR1 and CDR2 are PRHDT and FYEKMQ (reference sequence). The ends lost 5 bases at V and 0 bases at J; junction bases unmatched: 5. The CDR3 extends over 15 amino acids.

The rearrangement joins TRBV5-1 to TRBJ2-2; the match to TRBD1 covers 7 bases. The CDR3 has 16 amino acids. V was clipped by 0 bases and J by 4 bases; unmatched bases: 6. Germline CDR1 SGHRS, CDR2 YFSETQ. CDR3 region: CASSLVPGQPTGELFF. The CDR3 DNA is TGCGCCAGCAGCTTGGTTCCGGGACAGCCCACCGGGGAGCTGTTTTTT. The whole variable domain, remainder taken from reference TRBV5-1 and TRBJ2-2, is KAGVTQTPRYLIKTRGQQVTLSCSPISGHRSVSWYQQTPGQGLQFLFEYFSETQRNKGNFPGRFSGRQFSNSRSEMNVSTLELGDSALYLCASSLVPGQPTGELFFGEGSRLTVL.

This chain joins TRBV7-9 and TRBJ2-7; maybe TRBD1 (5 bases). There are 13 residues in the CDR3. In germline, CDR1 is SEHNR, CDR2 FQNEAQ (reference sequence). V was pared by 5 bases and J by 0 bases, with 8 bases between. CDR3 nucleotides: TGTGCCAGCAGCCCAGACAGCTCCTACGAGCAGTACTTC. Protein: CASSPDSSYEQYF.

The chain links TRBV30 to TRBJ1-2; tentative D call: TRBD1 (6 bases). The CDR3 has 13 residues. The germline CDR1 and CDR2 sequences are GTSNPN and SVGIG (reference sequence). Trimming removed 2 bases at V and 1 base at J, with 8 bases between. The CDR3 loop reads CAWSPDSNYGYTF. The DNA of the CDR3 is TGTGCCTGGAGTCCGGACAGTAACTATGGCTACACCTTC.

The V call is TRBV14, the J call TRBJ1-4, with 8 bases matching TRBD1. The CDR3 runs 15 residues. CDR1 and CDR2 (germline): SGHDN, FVKESK. V shed 3 bases and J 3 bases; nucleotides not matched to a gene: 3. CDR3: CASSQTGASNEKLFF. The CDR3 DNA reads TGTGCCAGCAGCCAGACAGGGGCTTCTAATGAAAAACTGTTTTTT.

J is TRBJ2-1 and V is TRBV27; no definite D call. V lost 8 bases to trimming and J lost 0 bases, with 14 bases between them. This CDR3 region has 15 residues. Germline CDR1 MNHEY, CDR2 SMNVEV (reference sequence). The CDR3 spells CASSPYGASYNEQFF. CDR3 bases: TGTGCCAGCTCTCCTTACGGAGCCTCCTACAATGAGCAGTTCTTC.

V usage is TRBV28 and J usage is TRBJ1-1; tentative D call: TRBD1 (5 bases). This CDR3 is 15 amino acids long. Trimming took 0 bases from V and 1 from J, leaving 9 bases between them. Germline V CDR1 and CDR2: MDHEN, SYDVKM. The CDR3 nucleotides read TGTGCCAGCAGTTTATGGGTAGGGGAGAACACTGAAGCTTTCTTT. This codes for CASSLWVGENTEAFF. Full variable domain (missing parts from reference TRBV28 and TRBJ1-1): DVKVTQSSRYLVKRTGEKVFLECVQDMDHENMFWYRQDPGLGLRLIYFSYDVKMKEKGDIPEGYSVSREKKERFSLILESASTNQTSMYLCASSLWVGENTEAFFGQGTRLTVV.

This sequence joins TRBV5-8 and TRBJ2-3, with a possible D match to TRBD2 (6 bases). This CDR3 has 16 residues. Per the germline V gene, CDR1 is SGHTS and CDR2 is YDEGEE. Between the trimmed V and J ends, which lost 4 bases and 2 bases, there was a span of 17 bases. CDR3 DNA: TGTGCCAGCAGCGGCGGGGAGGCGGGCTTCACAGATACGCAGTATTTT. Translated: CASSGGEAGFTDTQYF.

This sequence joins TRBV5-6 and TRBJ2-5; D is unclear. Trimming took 3 bases from V and 1 from J, leaving 10 bases between them. The CDR3 consists of 14 residues. Germline CDR1 reads SGHDT; CDR2 reads YYEEEE. The CDR3, as DNA: TGTGCCAGCAGCTACGCCGGGTCCCAAGAGACCCAGTACTTC. As protein: CASSYAGSQETQYF.

The chain uses TRBV28 and TRBJ2-7; D is perhaps TRBD2 (7 bases). CDR1 is MDHEN and CDR2 is SYDVKM in the germline V gene. The V and J ends lost 7 bases and 2 bases respectively, with 24 bases between them. This CDR3 has 17 residues. This CDR3 is CASNPQRGGRDPYEQYF. Written as DNA, the CDR3 is TGTGCCAGCAACCCTCAGAGGGGGGGGCGCGATCCCTACGAGCAGTACTTC.